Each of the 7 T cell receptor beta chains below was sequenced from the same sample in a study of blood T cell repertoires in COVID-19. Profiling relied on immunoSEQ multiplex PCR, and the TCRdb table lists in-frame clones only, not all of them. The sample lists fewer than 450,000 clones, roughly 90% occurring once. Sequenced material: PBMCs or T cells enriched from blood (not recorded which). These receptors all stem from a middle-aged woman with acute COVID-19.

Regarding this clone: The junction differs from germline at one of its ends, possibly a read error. The CDR3 nucleotides read TGCGCCAGCAGAGACCTCACAGGGTTTAGGTTT. This sequence encodes CASRDLTGFRF. The V and J genes are TRBV10-1 and TRBJ1-6, with D perhaps matching TRBD1 (6 bases). The V gene's germline CDR1 is WNHNN and CDR2 SYGVQD (reference sequence). CDR3 length equals 11 residues.

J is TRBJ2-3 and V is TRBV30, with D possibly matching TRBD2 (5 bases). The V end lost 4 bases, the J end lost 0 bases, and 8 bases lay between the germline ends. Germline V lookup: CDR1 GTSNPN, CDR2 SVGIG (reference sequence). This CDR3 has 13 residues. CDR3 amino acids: CAWKRQSTDTQYF. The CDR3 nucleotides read TGTGCCTGGAAGCGGCAGAGCACAGATACGCAGTATTTT.

The CDR3, as DNA: TGCAGCGTTTTTAGCCGTTCCACCTATGGCTACACCTTC. This sequence encodes CSVFSRSTYGYTF. V gene TRBV29-1 combines with J gene TRBJ1-2, with D unclear. Germline-derived CDR1 and CDR2 are SQVTM and ANQGSEA. The CDR3 contains 13 residues. V lost 5 bases, J lost 4 bases, and 14 bases lay in between.

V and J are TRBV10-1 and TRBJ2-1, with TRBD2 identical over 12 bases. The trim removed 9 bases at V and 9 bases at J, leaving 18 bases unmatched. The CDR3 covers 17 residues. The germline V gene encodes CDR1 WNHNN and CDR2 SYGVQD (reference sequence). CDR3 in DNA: TGCGCCAGAATAATATCCGGGACTAGCGGGTGTGAGGGTGAGCAGTTCTTC. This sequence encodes CARIISGTSGCEGEQFF.

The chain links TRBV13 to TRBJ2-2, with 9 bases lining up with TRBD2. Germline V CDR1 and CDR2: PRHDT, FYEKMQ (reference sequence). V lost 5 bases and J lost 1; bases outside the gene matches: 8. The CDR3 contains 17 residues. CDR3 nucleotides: TGTGCCAGCAGCAGAATAGCGGGGGAACTGAACACCGGGGAGCTGTTTTTT. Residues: CASSRIAGELNTGELFF.

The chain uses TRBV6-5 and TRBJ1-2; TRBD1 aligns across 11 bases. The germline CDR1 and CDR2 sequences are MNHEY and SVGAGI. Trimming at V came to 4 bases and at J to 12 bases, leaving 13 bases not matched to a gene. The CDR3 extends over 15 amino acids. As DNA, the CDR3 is TGTGCCAGCAGTTCACCCGGGACAGGGGGGACCCAACACACCTTC. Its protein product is CASSSPGTGGTQHTF.

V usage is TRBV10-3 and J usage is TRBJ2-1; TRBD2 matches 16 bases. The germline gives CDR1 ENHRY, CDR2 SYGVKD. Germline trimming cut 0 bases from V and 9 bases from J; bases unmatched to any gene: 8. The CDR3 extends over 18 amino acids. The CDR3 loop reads CAISESWGLAGGPGEQFF. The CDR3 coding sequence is TGTGCCATCAGTGAGTCGTGGGGACTAGCGGGGGGGCCAGGTGAGCAGTTCTTC.